This TCR beta chain was recorded in a study of shared clonotypes between healthy human individuals. TCRdb's copy holds only in-frame clones and misses some; the assay was immunoSEQ multiplex PCR. The table records around 2.3 million clones, 90% to 97% of them present only once. V was cut by 5 bases and J by 4 bases, with 11 bases left in between. Germline values: CDR1 SGHTA, CDR2 FQGNSA. The CDR3 sequence is 14 residues long. The study, taken as a whole, reports: All-four-donor shared clonotypes had higher generation probabilities than non-shared clonotypes did.

Turning to this clone: Its target is unknown.

The rearrangement links TRBV7-2 to TRBJ1-4; tentatively, D is TRBD1 (6 bases). This TCR derives from a man younger than 30 in good health. Sequenced sample: naive CD4+ T cells sorted from blood. This sample's subset: CD45RA+ positively selected. CDR3 amino acids: CASSRTVFNEKLFF. Here the CDR3 DNA reads TGTGCCAGCAGCCGGACAGTGTTTAATGAAAAACTGTTTTTT.